The sequence of this T cell receptor beta chain was determined in a study of T cell repertoires in cytomegalovirus infection. Study as a whole: Shared public TCR beta signatures pointed to both CMV infection and a matching HLA type. Study conclusions and caveats: Cumulative public TCR beta family frequency identified CMV carriers with the relevant HLA. HLA-C-restricted CMV clonotypes gave the most frequent clonotype in two of eight donors.

For this clonotype: No antigen is known for it.

TCRdb recomputed calls from the reads with MiXCR, one row per CDR3 protein. Seen here are 200,000 to 300,000 distinct CDR3 sequences, over 8% observed once, and the top ten hold approximately 15%. This CDR3 comprises 12 residues. Germline values: CDR1 SQVTM, CDR2 ANQGSEA. The V gene end was trimmed by 2 bases and the J gene end by 8 bases; junction bases not matched to a gene: 3. The sequencing sample was made of PBMCs. The chain recombines TRBV29-1 with TRBJ2-1; TRBD2 agrees at 7 bases. The clonotype was recovered from a human donor in good health (CMV status not recorded). Some clones in this sample may be carry-over from other donors' samples. CDR3 protein: CSVEMGGDEQFF. CDR3 DNA: TGCAGCGTTGAAATGGGAGGGGATGAGCAGTTCTTC.